This T cell receptor beta chain came from a study of radiation and T cells in renal cell carcinoma (TCRdb year 2020). Regarding the study in general: The samples were drawn from a clinical trial, where primary renal cell carcinomas were treated with 15 Gy of stereotactic body radiation therapy and then removed by nephrectomy 4 weeks afterward. In total, 50 to 60 samples, comprising 25 or so tumors and 27 peripheral blood samples, were subjected to TCR beta sequencing. Across all 55 or so samples, approximately 4,000,000 unique CDR3 nucleotide sequences, encoding around 2.4 million unique CDR3 amino acid sequences, were identified.

Concerning this clone: Its cognate antigen has yet to be identified. No base quality values were provided; no much bigger clone lies one nucleotide off.

In light of the paper, this sample's time point label describes: blood 2 weeks post-SBRT. According to the study, the label for this sample's treatment or condition signals: 15 Gy SBRT to primary tumor, nephrectomy 4 weeks later. To track tumor-enriched clonotypes, serial peripheral blood was sampled from radiation-treated patients at baseline and at 2 weeks and 4 weeks after SBRT. Renal cell carcinoma with clear cell pathology was present in all patients. Genomic DNA for TCR sequencing was prepared using the QIAamp DNA Blood Mini Kit (Qiagen). The analyses included only samples that passed all quality control checks. The germline V gene supplies CDR1 SGDLS and CDR2 YYNGEE. Counted from cysteine to phenylalanine, this CDR3 has 15 amino acids. Kept here is only the CDR3 DNA, which spans 45 bases and is read in frame from base 1. V is clipped by 4 bases and J by 3 bases, and the sequence between their germline boundaries is 13 bases long.

On the study overall, not on this receptor specifically: With a single-armed trial design, the study had no way to address how radiation dose or scheduling affects the TCR repertoire. Because no pretreatment tumor biopsies were available, whether clonotypes were present in the tumor at baseline could not be determined. Tracking of blood repertoire dynamics stopped at roughly 4 weeks after treatment, with no follow-up past that point. In blood, the top tumor clonotypes increased from baseline to 2 weeks after radiation and then shrank by 4 weeks, which suggests a temporary expansion of tumor-resident clones.

Following the manufacturer's recommendations, the immunoSEQ kit was used to generate TCR beta libraries from genomic DNA. To prepare libraries, a first multiplex PCR with proprietary primers was run, followed by a second PCR that added unique barcodes, and a bead cleanup was done after each round. Each sample batch included a kit-provided positive control reaction and a negative control reaction. The final libraries were assessed on an Agilent 4200 TapeStation D1000 ScreenTape, pooled by volume, and quantified by qPCR. An Illumina NextSeq500 fitted with a MidOutput 150-cycle cartridge performed the sequencing, running 156 Read1 cycles and 15 Index1 cycles with the kit's custom primers. The pooled library was loaded at 1.0 pM with an approximately 18% PhiX control spike-in. Processing in the source paper ran as follows. Vendor-processed data were analyzed in R, with a clonotype defined as all T cells sharing the same CDR3 nucleotide sequence. In the clone abundance analyses, frequencies were normalized to the 10,000 most abundant clones in each sample. Public T cell clones, which averaged fewer than five per sample, were excluded before analysis. A difference in abundance of at least 32-fold between compartments was used to define tumor-enriched and baseline blood-enriched clonotypes. Clonotypes expanded or contracted between blood time points were identified with a beta-binomial differential abundance model. Tumor-blood repertoire similarity was measured with the Baroni-Urbani and Buser coefficient, and groups were compared using two-tailed Wilcoxon tests in R. The table was pulled from immuneACCESS by TCRdb, which kept in-frame rearrangements only. Such tables lose some clones; where checked, under half of the loss comes from unresolved V genes, and the rest has no known cause. V and J calls and clone size follow that table, whereas D and trimming were derived from the DNA. The sample table holds some 120,000 clones, of which 88% were seen once. 5.8% of the sample rests with the top ten.

The TCR sequence derives from a woman aged 70-85 years with renal cell carcinoma. The starting material was blood, obtained from a patient whose treatment included radiotherapy and nephrectomy. The rearranged chain carries TRBV9 and TRBJ2-2, and TRBD2 may be the D gene, going by 6 matching bases. The nucleotide sequence is TGTGCCAGCAGCTCCAGACTAGGGTACACCGGGGAGCTGTTTTTT. Its product reads: CASSSRLGYTGELFF. The reference TRBV9 and TRBJ2-2 proteins fill in what lies around the CDR3, so the full variable domain reads DSGVTQTPKHLITATGQRVTLRCSPRSGDLSVYWYQQSLDQGLQFLIQYYNGEERAKGNILERFSAQQFPDLHSELNLSSLELGDSALYFCASSSRLGYTGELFFGEGSRLTVL.